This T cell receptor (beta chain) was obtained from a study of T cell responses to AZD1222 COVID-19 vaccine. Study-wide points: Vaccine-associated CD4 TCRs ranged over spike, dominating at 160-218 and 743-854. Donors, mostly white British, included more females; clonal diversity was possibly underestimated. The peak T cell response came first, and repertoires were sampled only after it. The study identified only five to seven AZD1222 recipients as seropositive at baseline.

The CDR3 is made up of 16 amino acids. Germline loops: CDR1 SNHLY, CDR2 FYNNEI. Trimming removed 8 bases at V and 6 bases at J, with 24 bases between. The data were produced by immunoSEQ multiplex PCR, yet TCRdb's version contains in-frame clones alone and is incomplete. This sample yields around 140,000 clones, of which about 92% are seen a single time; less than 0.95% belongs to the top ten. As for this clone: Antigen specificity is unknown.

This sequence joins TRBV2 and TRBJ2-3, with a weak D call TRBD1 (5 bases). The source was peripheral blood, collected on day 0 of MenACWY control vaccination. This TCR came from an adult in good health. CDR3 in amino acids: CASFRLSGQGRDTQYF. The CDR3 DNA is TGTGCCAGCTTTCGGTTATCGGGTCAGGGAAGGGATACGCAGTATTTT.